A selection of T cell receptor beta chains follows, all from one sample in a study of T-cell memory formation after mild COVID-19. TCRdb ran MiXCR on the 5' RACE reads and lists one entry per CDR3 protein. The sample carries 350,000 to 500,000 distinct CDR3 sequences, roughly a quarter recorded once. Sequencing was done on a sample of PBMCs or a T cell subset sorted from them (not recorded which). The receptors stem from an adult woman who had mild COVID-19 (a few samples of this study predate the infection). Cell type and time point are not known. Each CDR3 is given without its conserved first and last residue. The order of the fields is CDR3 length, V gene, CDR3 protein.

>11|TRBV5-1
ASSPTGREGYT
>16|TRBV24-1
ATTRGASGSVIRYEQY
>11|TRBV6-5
ASTQGLYTEAF
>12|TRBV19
ASSIEGIRGEAF
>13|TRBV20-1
SASRHRVNTGELF
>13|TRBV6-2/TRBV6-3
ASSYTSDPSYEQY
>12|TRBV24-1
ATSDSSGSTEAF
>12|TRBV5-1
ASSLGDTYNEQF
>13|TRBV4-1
ASSQEGTWGNTIY
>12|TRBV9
ASSVGRSPNVLT
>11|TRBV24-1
ATSETGEETQY
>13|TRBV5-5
ASSLPKGMVETQY
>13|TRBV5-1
ASSGGLWTGDEQY
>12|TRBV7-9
ASSSGRGDNEQF
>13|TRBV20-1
SARELASSGDEQY
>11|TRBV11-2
ASSLAGTQRRF
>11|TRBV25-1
ASSGGGNQPQH
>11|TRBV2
ASSEVMIYEQY
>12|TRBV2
ASSGRDRKYGYT
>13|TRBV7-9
ASSPSVRITDTQY
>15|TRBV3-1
ASSQDLGLAGAYEQY
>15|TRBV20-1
SARAHLDPRAGNEQF
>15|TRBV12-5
ASGLIVGTGFRNTIY
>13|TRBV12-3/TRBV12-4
ASTQTGTNTGELF
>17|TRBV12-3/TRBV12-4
ASSFHRRGLTRRYNEQF
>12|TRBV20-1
STPWTSGNNEQF
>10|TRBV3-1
ASSQDPTGLF
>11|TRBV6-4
ASSAGTSGEQF
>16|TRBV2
ASSEAGPFRTLGGELF
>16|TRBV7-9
ASSFPTSGRTPKETQY
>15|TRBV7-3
ASSSRPRTGRAGELF
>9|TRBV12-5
ASALNTEAF
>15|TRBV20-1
SARRRVGGGNTGELF
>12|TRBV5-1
ASSWVGGTDTQY
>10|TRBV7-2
ASSVGTYEQY
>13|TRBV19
ASKFRDRGNTEAF
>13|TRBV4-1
ASSHPGQVHFGYT
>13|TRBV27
ASSFRVPVAYEQY
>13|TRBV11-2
ASSLDQGPGYGYT
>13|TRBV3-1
ASSHASGGPDTQY
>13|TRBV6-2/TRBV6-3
ASSYWTHRGYEQY
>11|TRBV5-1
ASSLAKGTEAF
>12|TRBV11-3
ASSLGGPGSEQF
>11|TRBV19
ASRPGPGWEQY
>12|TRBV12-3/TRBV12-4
ASSLDRGNEKLF
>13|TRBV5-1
ASSLTGTSEITQY
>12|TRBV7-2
ASSLVLAPYEQY
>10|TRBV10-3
AIAAGSYEQY
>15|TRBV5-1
ASSRMTSGASTGELF
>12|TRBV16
ASSQSGYTDTQY
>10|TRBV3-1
ASSQEPYGYT
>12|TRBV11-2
ASSGFFGTGELF
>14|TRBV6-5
ASSSALAGRIDTQY
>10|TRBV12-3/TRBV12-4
ASSSAGYEQY
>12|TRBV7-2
ASSRTAQAETQY
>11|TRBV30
AWADRRDQPQH
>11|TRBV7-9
ATEEGPNTEAF
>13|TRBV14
ASSPPATVLSEQF
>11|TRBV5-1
ASSFGVNEKLF
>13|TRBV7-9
ASSLSGAFNQPQH